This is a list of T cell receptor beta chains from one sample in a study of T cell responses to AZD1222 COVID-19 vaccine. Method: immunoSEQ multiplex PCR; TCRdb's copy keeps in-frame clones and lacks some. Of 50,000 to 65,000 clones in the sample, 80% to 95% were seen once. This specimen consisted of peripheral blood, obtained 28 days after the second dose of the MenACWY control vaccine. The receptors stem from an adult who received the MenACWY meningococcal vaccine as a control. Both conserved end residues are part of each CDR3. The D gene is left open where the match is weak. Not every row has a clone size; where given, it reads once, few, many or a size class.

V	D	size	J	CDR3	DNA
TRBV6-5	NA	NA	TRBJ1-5	CASSPKAGSQHF	TGTGCCAGCAGCCCCAAGGCCGGGTCCCAGCATTTT
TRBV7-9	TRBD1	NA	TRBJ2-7	CASSLGGFGTGSYEQYF	TGTGCCAGCAGCTTAGGGGGATTTGGGACAGGGAGCTACGAGCAGTACTTC
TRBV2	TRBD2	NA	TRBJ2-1	CASSDRSGSYEQFF	TGTGCCAGCAGTGATCGGAGCGGGAGCTATGAGCAGTTCTTC
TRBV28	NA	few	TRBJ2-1	CASRSPLGESVTYNEQFF	TGTGCCAGCAGATCACCTCTCGGGGAATCGGTGACCTACAATGAGCAGTTCTTC
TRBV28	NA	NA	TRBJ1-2	CASSLGPNYGYTF	TGTGCCAGCAGTTTGGGGCCTAACTATGGCTACACCTTC
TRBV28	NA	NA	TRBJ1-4	CASRQGGEKLFF	TGTGCCAGCCGACAAGGCGGGGAAAAACTGTTTTTT
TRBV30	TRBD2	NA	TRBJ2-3	CAWSSSGRGTDTQYF	TGTGCCTGGAGCTCTAGCGGGAGGGGCACAGATACGCAGTATTTT
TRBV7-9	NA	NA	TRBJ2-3	CASSLTDTQYF	TGTGCCAGCAGCCTCACAGATACGCAGTATTTT
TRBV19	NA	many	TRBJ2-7	CASSQVPSYEQYF	TGTGCCAGTAGTCAGGTTCCTTCCTACGAGCAGTACTTC
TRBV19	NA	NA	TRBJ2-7	CASSIGQETYEQYF	TGTGCCAGTAGTATAGGACAGGAGACCTACGAGCAGTACTTC
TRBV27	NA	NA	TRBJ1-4	CASSFAGIEKLFF	TGTGCCAGCAGTTTTGCAGGGATTGAAAAACTGTTTTTT
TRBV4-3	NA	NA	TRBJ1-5	CASSQATGRNQPQHF	TGCGCCAGCAGCCAAGCAACAGGGAGGAACCAGCCCCAGCATTTT
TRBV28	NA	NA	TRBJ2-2	CASTQQNTGELFF	TGTGCCAGCACCCAGCAGAACACCGGGGAGCTGTTTTTT
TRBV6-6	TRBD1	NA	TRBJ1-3	CASSRLGQGVSGNTIYF	TGTGCCAGCAGCCGACTGGGACAGGGAGTCTCTGGAAACACCATATATTTT
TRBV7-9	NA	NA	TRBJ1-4	CASSLETEKLFF	TGTGCCAGCAGCTTAGAGACCGAAAAACTGTTTTTT
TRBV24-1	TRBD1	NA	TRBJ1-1	CATKGQGSNTEAFF	TGTGCCACCAAGGGACAGGGGTCGAACACTGAAGCTTTCTTT
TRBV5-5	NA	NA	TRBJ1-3	CASSVAGAGNTIYF	TGTGCCAGCTCAGTCGCGGGGGCTGGAAACACCATATATTTT
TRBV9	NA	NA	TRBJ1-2	CASSTPGLTNYGYTF	TGTGCCAGCAGCACTCCGGGACTTACTAACTATGGCTACACCTTC
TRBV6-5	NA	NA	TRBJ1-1	CASSYSWGGMAFF	TGTGCCAGCAGTTACTCTTGGGGGGGAATGGCTTTCTTT
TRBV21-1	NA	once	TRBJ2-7	CASSKPEQGALNYEQYF	TGTGCCAGCAGCAAACCTGAACAGGGGGCGTTGAACTACGAGCAGTACTTC
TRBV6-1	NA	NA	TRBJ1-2	CASSEAIYGYTF	TGTGCCAGCAGTGAAGCGATTTATGGCTACACCTTC
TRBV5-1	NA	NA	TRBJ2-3	CASSRGHTDTQYF	TGCGCCAGCAGCCGCGGGCACACAGATACGCAGTATTTT
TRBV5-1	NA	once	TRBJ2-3	CASSPGKGGTDTQYF	TGCGCCAGCAGCCCCGGGAAAGGAGGCACAGATACGCAGTATTTT
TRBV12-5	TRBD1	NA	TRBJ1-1	CASGLEGTGVEAFF	TGTGCTAGTGGCCTCGAAGGGACAGGGGTTGAAGCTTTCTTT
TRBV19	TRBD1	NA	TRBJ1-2	CASSVQGNNYGYTF	TGTGCCAGTAGTGTACAGGGGAACAACTATGGCTACACCTTC
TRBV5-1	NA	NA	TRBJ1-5	CASSLAPLGIDQPQHF	TGCGCCAGCAGCTTGGCCCCGTTAGGTATCGATCAGCCCCAGCATTTT
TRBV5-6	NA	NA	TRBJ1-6	CASSLGARGNSYNSPLHF	TGTGCCAGCAGCTTGGGGGCAAGGGGGAACTCCTATAATTCACCCCTCCACTTT
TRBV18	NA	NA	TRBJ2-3	CASSPIRTAVSTDTQYF	TGTGCCAGCTCACCAATTCGGACGGCCGTATCCACAGATACGCAGTATTTT
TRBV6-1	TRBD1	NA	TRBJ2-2	CASSDHRTGVITGELFF	TGTGCCAGCAGTGATCACAGGACAGGGGTTATAACCGGGGAGCTGTTTTTT